This T cell receptor (beta chain) derives from a study of Ad26.COV2.S vaccination and SARS-CoV-2 variants. Study in general: Sample donor was a member of the COV1001 Ad26.COV2.S trial arm.

This CDR3 spans 15 amino acids. Per germline, CDR1 KGHSH and CDR2 LQKENI. Trimming shortened V by 2 bases and J by 3 bases, and 14 bases separated the two germline ends. The table came from immunoSEQ multiplex PCR; TCRdb's copy has only in-frame clones and leaves some out. This sample has fewer than 500,000 clones, with around 90% found just once. Treatment here: over 15 received Ad26.COV2.S at low or high dose, single or two shots; about five received placebo; per-sample allocation not given. Specimen acquisition occurred on day 63 following the initial vaccine or placebo injection. The sequence was collected from a person between 18 and 65 years old who received the Ad26.COV2.S COVID-19 vaccine or a placebo. The sample here was peripheral blood, taken in a trial of Ad26.COV2.S vaccine versus placebo. This chain connects TRBV18 to TRBJ2-7; the D gene is possibly TRBD2 (6 bases). CDR3 sequence: CASSPGGREFYEQYF. The CDR3 DNA reads TGTGCCAGCTCACCAGGGGGACGGGAGTTCTACGAGCAGTACTTC. The entire variable domain, with the rest obtained from reference TRBV18 and TRBJ2-7, is as follows: NAGVMQNPRHLVRRRGQEARLRCSPMKGHSHVYWYRQLPEEGLKFMVYLQKENIIDESGMPKERFSAEFPKEGPSILRIQQVVRGDSAAYFCASSPGGREFYEQYFGPGTRLTVT.